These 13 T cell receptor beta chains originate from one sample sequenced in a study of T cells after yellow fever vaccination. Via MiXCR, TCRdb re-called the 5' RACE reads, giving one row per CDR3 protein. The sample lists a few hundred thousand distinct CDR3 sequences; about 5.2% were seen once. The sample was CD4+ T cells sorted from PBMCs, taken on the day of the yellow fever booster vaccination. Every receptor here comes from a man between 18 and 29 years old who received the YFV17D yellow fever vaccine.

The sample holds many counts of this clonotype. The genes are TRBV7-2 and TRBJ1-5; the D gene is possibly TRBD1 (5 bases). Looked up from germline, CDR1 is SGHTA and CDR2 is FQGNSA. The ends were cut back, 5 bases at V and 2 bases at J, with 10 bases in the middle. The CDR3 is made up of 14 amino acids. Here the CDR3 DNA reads TGTGCCAGCAGCCGGGGGGGTGGCAATCAGCCCCAGCATTTT. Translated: CASSRGGGNQPQHF.

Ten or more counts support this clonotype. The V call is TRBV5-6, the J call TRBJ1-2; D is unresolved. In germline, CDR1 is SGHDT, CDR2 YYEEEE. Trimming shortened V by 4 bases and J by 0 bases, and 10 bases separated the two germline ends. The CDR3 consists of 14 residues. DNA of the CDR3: TGTGCCAGCAGCCCTATGCAGTCTAACTATGGCTACACCTTC. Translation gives CASSPMQSNYGYTF.

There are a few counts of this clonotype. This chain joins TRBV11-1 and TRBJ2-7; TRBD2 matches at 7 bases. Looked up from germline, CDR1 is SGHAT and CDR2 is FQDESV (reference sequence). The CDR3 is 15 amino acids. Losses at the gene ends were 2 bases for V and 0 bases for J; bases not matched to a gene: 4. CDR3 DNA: TGTGCCAGCAGCTTAACAGCGGGAAGCTCCTACGAGCAGTACTTC. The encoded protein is CASSLTAGSSYEQYF.

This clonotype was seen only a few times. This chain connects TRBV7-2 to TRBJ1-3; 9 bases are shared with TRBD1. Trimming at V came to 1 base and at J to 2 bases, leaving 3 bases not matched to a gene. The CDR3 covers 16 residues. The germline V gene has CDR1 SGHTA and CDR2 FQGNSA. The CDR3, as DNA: TGTGCCAGCAGCTTAGGGGGGACAGGGACTGGAAACACCATATATTTT. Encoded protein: CASSLGGTGTGNTIYF.

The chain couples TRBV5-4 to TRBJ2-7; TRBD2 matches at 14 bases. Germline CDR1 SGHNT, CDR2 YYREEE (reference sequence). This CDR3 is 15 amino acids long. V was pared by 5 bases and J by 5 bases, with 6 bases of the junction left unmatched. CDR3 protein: CASSFGLAGGDEQYV. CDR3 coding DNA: TGTGCCAGCAGTTTCGGACTAGCGGGGGGCGACGAGCAGTACGTC.

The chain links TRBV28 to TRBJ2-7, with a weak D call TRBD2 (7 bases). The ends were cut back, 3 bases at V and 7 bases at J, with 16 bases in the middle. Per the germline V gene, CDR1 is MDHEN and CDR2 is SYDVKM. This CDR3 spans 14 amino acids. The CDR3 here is CASSFSRGAYEQYV. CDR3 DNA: TGTGCCAGCAGTTTTTCCCGGGGGGCGTATGAGCAGTACGTC.

The CDR3 DNA is TGTGCCAGCAGCTTGTATGGGACCCGAGGGAACTATGGCTACACCTTC. Protein: CASSLYGTRGNYGYTF. The gene calls are TRBV5-6 and TRBJ1-2; D may be TRBD1 (5 bases). The V end was cut by 1 base, the J end by 2 bases, with 15 bases between. The CDR3 loop spans 16 amino acids. The V gene's germline CDR1 is SGHDT and CDR2 YYEEEE.

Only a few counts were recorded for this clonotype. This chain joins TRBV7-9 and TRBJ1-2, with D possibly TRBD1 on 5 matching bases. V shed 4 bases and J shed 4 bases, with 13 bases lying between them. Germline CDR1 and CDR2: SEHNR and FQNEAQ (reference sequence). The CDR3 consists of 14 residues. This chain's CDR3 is CASSSAAGGYGYTF. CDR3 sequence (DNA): TGTGCCAGCAGCTCCGCGGCCGGGGGCTATGGCTACACCTTC.

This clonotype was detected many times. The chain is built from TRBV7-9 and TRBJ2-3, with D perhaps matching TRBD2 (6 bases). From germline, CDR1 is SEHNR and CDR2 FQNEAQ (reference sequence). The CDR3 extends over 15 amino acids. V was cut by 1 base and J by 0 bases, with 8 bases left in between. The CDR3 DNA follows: TGTGCCAGCAGCTTAGGGGACTCTAGCACAGATACGCAGTATTTT. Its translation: CASSLGDSSTDTQYF.

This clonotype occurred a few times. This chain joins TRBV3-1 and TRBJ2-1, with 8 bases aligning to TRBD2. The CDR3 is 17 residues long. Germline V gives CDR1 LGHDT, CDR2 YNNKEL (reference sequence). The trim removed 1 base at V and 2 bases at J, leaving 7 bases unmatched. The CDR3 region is CASSQGTSGLTYNEQFF. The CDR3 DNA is TGTGCCAGCAGCCAAGGTACTAGCGGATTGACCTACAATGAGCAGTTCTTC.

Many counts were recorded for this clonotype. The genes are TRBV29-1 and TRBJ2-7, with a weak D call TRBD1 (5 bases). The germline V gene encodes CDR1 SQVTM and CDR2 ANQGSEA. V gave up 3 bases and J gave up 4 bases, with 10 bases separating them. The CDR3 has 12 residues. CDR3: CSVEVRTYEQYF. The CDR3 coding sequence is TGCAGCGTTGAGGTCAGGACATACGAGCAGTACTTC.

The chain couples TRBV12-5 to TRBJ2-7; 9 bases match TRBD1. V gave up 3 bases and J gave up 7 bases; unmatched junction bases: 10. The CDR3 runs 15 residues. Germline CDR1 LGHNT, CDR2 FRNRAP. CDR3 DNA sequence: TGTGCTAGTGGTTTCTCCCCAGGGACAGGGAGAGAGCAGTACTTC. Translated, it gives CASGFSPGTGREQYF.

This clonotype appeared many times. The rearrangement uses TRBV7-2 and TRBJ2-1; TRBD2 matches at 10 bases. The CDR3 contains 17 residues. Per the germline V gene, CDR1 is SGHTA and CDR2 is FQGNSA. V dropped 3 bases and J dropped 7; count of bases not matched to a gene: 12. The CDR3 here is CASSFLVAGGRSNEQFF. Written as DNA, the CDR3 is TGTGCCAGCAGCTTTCTTGTAGCGGGGGGCCGCTCAAATGAGCAGTTCTTC.